This paragraph reports one TCR beta chain. Antigen specificity is unknown. The data derive from a study of blood T cells in healthy people across ages. Findings and caveats of the study: Estimated diversity, derived from one million T cells, was regarded as an underestimate. Possibly confounding the expanded clonotype changes was the fact that donor CMV status was unknown.

A sample-barcoded 5' primer and a J-beta primer mix were used in a second PCR of roughly 7 to 11 cycles. MiXCR, applied by TCRdb to the 5' RACE reads, yields one record per CDR3 protein. This sample carries 790,000 or so distinct CDR3 sequences, less than 60% of them seen once, and the ten largest clones take 15% to 20%. The source material was blood. The sequence was obtained from a man aged 80 or over in good health.

The DNA of the CDR3 is TGTGCCAGCAGCTTAGAACCCCCTGGGGCCAACGTCCTGACTTTC. Its translation is CASSLEPPGANVLTF. The chain uses TRBV7-2 and TRBJ2-6; D is undetermined. The CDR3 loop spans 15 amino acids. V lost 1 base and J 2 bases, leaving 6 bases between the germline ends. Germline V gene data show CDR1 as SGHTA and CDR2 as FQGNSA.